These 24 T cell receptor beta chains came from one sample sequenced in a study of blood T cell repertoires in COVID-19. Libraries were prepared by immunoSEQ multiplex PCR; TCRdb keeps only in-frame clonotypes and omits some of them. The table includes 300,000 to 400,000 clones, approximately 87% detected once. The sample consisted of peripheral blood. All receptors derive from a woman between 45 and 65 years old who had recovered from COVID-19.

This chain links TRBV5-1 with TRBJ2-7; TRBD2 matches 15 bases. The junction had 8 bases not matched to a gene; V was cut back by 5 bases and J by 2 bases. There are 17 residues in the CDR3. Germline V gene data show CDR1 as SGHRS and CDR2 as YFSETQ. The CDR3 DNA follows: TGCGCCAGCAGTCCCGGACTAGCGGGAGGGAGTGCCTACGAGCAGTACTTC. It codes for CASSPGLAGGSAYEQYF.

This sequence joins TRBV4-1 and TRBJ2-1; 13 positions agree with TRBD2. Germline V CDR1 and CDR2: MGHRA, YSYEKL. The ends lost 1 base at V and 8 bases at J; junction bases unmatched: 14. This CDR3 has 19 amino acids. CDR3 bases: TGCGCCAGCAGCCAAGTTGGAGGGGAGAGACTAGCGGGGGGCTATGAGCAGTTCTTC. Amino acid sequence: CASSQVGGERLAGGYEQFF.

The rearrangement joins TRBV6-5 to TRBJ2-3; D unclear. Germline loops: CDR1 MNHEY, CDR2 SVGAGI. The CDR3 is 14 residues long. V dropped 6 bases and J dropped 1 base, with 11 bases sitting between them. CDR3 bases: TGTGCCAGCAGGCGCGACTGGGGCACAGATACGCAGTATTTT. This translates into CASRRDWGTDTQYF.

Only a few counts were recorded for this clone. This chain uses TRBV19 with TRBJ2-7; the match to TRBD2 covers 13 bases. Germline V CDR1 and CDR2: LNHDA, SQIVND (reference sequence). V shed 3 bases, J shed 2 bases, and the junction held 7 bases outside the gene matches. The CDR3 sequence is 17 residues long. The CDR3 here is CASSMTSGGYATYEQYF. The CDR3 DNA sequence: TGTGCCAGTAGTATGACTAGCGGGGGGTATGCCACCTACGAGCAGTACTTC. The complete variable domain, with remaining parts taken from reference TRBV19 and TRBJ2-7, reads DGGITQSPKYLFRKEGQNVTLSCEQNLNHDAMYWYRQDPGQGLRLIYYSQIVNDFQKGDIAEGYSVSREKKESFPLTVTSAQKNPTAFYLCASSMTSGGYATYEQYFGPGTRLTVT.

This clone came up a few times. The chain uses TRBV27 and TRBJ2-7; 12 nucleotides match TRBD2. The V and J ends lost 2 bases and 7 bases, in that order; junction bases with no gene match: 12. Germline lookup yields CDR1 MNHEY and CDR2 SMNVEV (reference sequence). The CDR3 is made up of 17 amino acids. For the CDR3, the DNA is TGTGCCAGCAGTTTAATAACTAGCGGGAGGAGGCCAGGAGAGCAGTACTTC. This translates into CASSLITSGRRPGEQYF.

V is TRBV5-1 and J is TRBJ1-4; tentative D call: TRBD1 (5 bases). This CDR3 has 13 residues. V was pared by 6 bases and J by 6 bases, with 12 bases between. Germline lookup yields CDR1 SGHRS and CDR2 YFSETQ. This CDR3 is CASNPGGDEKLFF. CDR3 DNA sequence: TGCGCCAGCAACCCAGGAGGGGATGAAAAACTGTTTTTT.

The V gene is TRBV30, the J gene TRBJ1-2; D gene unclear. CDR1 and CDR2 from the germline V gene are GTSNPN and SVGIG (reference sequence). The CDR3 loop spans 13 amino acids. Trimming took off 2 bases at V and 4 bases at J, with 11 bases between the two ends. CDR3 in DNA: TGTGCCTGGAGTCTCAGGTCTTCCTATGGCTACACCTTC. This encodes CAWSLRSSYGYTF.

This clone was recorded only once. The gene calls are TRBV18 and TRBJ2-1; perhaps TRBD2 as D (6 bases). Trimming took 1 base from V and 0 from J, leaving 16 bases between them. This CDR3 comprises 18 residues. In germline, CDR1 is KGHSH, CDR2 LQKENI. This chain's CDR3 is CASSPRSGFGGSYNEQFF. The CDR3 coding sequence is TGTGCCAGCTCACCACGATCGGGCTTCGGGGGCTCCTACAATGAGCAGTTCTTC.

The chain is built from TRBV21-1 and TRBJ1-2. TRBV21-1 is marked as a pseudogene. This CDR3 comprises 14 residues. The CDR3 region is CASSKVRGRSGYTF. The CDR3 DNA reads TGTGCCAGCAGCAAAGTGCGGGGGCGATCTGGCTACACCTTC.

The chain links TRBV5-8 to TRBJ2-7, with TRBD1 matching over 10 bases. The CDR3 is 15 amino acids. V trimming: 4 bases; J trimming: 7 bases; junction bases outside the gene matches: 11. Germline loops: CDR1 SGHTS, CDR2 YDEGEE. As DNA, the CDR3 is TGTGCCAGCAGCCCCCGGGGGACAGGGGAACAAGAGCAGTACTTC. It translates to CASSPRGTGEQEQYF.

The genes are TRBV20-1 and TRBJ2-1; D not resolved. Trimming pared 3 bases from V and 7 bases from J, leaving 4 bases between. Germline values: CDR1 DFQATT, CDR2 SNEGSKA (reference sequence). The CDR3 totals 10 residues. CDR3 region: CSASRNEQFF. DNA for the CDR3: TGCAGTGCTAGCAGGAATGAGCAGTTCTTC.

The chain has TRBV7-3 and TRBJ2-5, with 7 nucleotides matching TRBD2. After removal of 6 bases from V and 2 bases from J, the junction contained 6 bases not matched to a gene. This CDR3 spans 14 amino acids. Germline loops: CDR1 SGHTA, CDR2 FQGTGA. DNA of the CDR3: TGTGCCAGCAGTATTAGCGGGTCTCAAGAGACCCAGTACTTC. Its translation: CASSISGSQETQYF. Full variable domain (remainder filled in from reference TRBV7-3 and TRBJ2-5): GAGVSQTPSNKVTEKGKYVELRCDPISGHTALYWYRQSLGQGPEFLIYFQGTGAADDSGLPNDRFFAVRPEGSVSTLKIQRTERGDSAVYLCASSISGSQETQYFGPGTRLLVL.

The chain links TRBV10-1 to TRBJ2-5; D is unresolved. This CDR3 is 12 amino acids long. Germline CDR1 and CDR2: WNHNN and SYGVQD (reference sequence). V was pared by 11 bases and J by 5 bases, with 15 bases between. The CDR3 region has the DNA TGCGCCTTTCCTCCCCGCCGGGAGACCCAGTACTTC. Protein product: CAFPPRRETQYF.

As regards this clone: Other nucleotide sequences from this sample produce the same CDR3. The chain carries TRBV6-2 or TRBV6-3 and TRBJ1-5, with D hard to call. The CDR3 consists of 14 residues. With 0 bases removed from V and 1 base from J, the gap between germline ends came to 4 bases. Germline CDR1 is MNHEY and CDR2 is SVGEGT. CDR3 protein: CASSYSRSNQPQHF. The CDR3 coding sequence is TGTGCCAGCAGTTACTCGAGGAGCAATCAGCCCCAGCATTTT.

The chain carries TRBV4-2 and TRBJ2-7, with unresolved D. The CDR3 covers 13 residues. Germline values: CDR1 LGHNA, CDR2 YNFKEQ. Trimming left V 0 bases short and J 6 bases short, with 9 bases between. In DNA, the CDR3 is TGTGCCAGCAGCCAAGATTGGTCGGGCGAGCAGTACTTC. The encoded protein is CASSQDWSGEQYF.

This clone was observed a single time. The chain recombines TRBV9 with TRBJ2-5; 8 positions match TRBD1. Unmatched junction bases numbered 6, after V lost 1 base and J lost 4 bases. The germline V gene encodes CDR1 SGDLS and CDR2 YYNGEE. CDR3 size: 15 residues. This chain's CDR3 is CASSVSSTGVETQYF. The CDR3 nucleotides are TGTGCCAGCAGCGTATCTTCGACAGGGGTAGAGACCCAGTACTTC.

For the CDR3, the DNA is TGTGCCAGCTCTCAGGAATCGAGCAATCAGCCCCAGCATTTT. It is translated as CASSQESSNQPQHF. This sequence joins TRBV18 and TRBJ1-5; no definite D call. Per germline, CDR1 KGHSH and CDR2 LQKENI. Trimming left V 6 bases short and J 1 base short, with 10 bases between. The CDR3 sequence is 14 residues long.

The chain is built from TRBV7-9 and TRBJ2-7, with 7 bases aligning to TRBD2. CDR3 size: 15 residues. From germline, CDR1 is SEHNR and CDR2 FQNEAQ (reference sequence). With 5 bases clipped from V and 3 bases from J, the junction kept 10 bases outside the gene matches. Here the CDR3 DNA reads TGTGCCAGCAGCACAACAGGCGGGGGAAGCTACGAGCAGTACTTC. This encodes CASSTTGGGSYEQYF.

V and J are TRBV3-1 (or the pseudogene TRBV3-2) and TRBJ1-2, with D uncertain. Germline V lookup: CDR1 LGHDT, CDR2 YNNKEL (reference sequence). There are 13 residues in the CDR3. Trimming pared 0 bases from V and 8 bases from J, leaving 10 bases between. CDR3 in DNA: TGTGCCAGCAGCCAAGATGTAATCGGGGGCTACACCTTC. This sequence encodes CASSQDVIGGYTF.

The rearrangement joins TRBV9 to TRBJ2-7, with TRBD1 matching over 9 bases. Trimming at V came to 3 bases and at J to 5 bases, leaving 12 bases not matched to a gene. Germline V lookup: CDR1 SGDLS, CDR2 YYNGEE. The CDR3 loop spans 16 amino acids. CDR3 in amino acids: CASSAHPGTGKDEQYF. The CDR3 DNA is TGTGCCAGCAGCGCACACCCCGGGACAGGGAAGGACGAGCAGTACTTC.

This sequence joins TRBV3-1 (or the pseudogene TRBV3-2) and TRBJ2-6; a possible D gene is TRBD2 (6 bases). The germline gives CDR1 LGHDT, CDR2 YNNKEL (reference sequence). The CDR3 spans 17 residues. Trimming pared 4 bases from V and 1 base from J, leaving 14 bases between. The DNA of the CDR3 is TGTGCCAGCAGCCCCTCGGGGCGGGGATCTGGGGCCAACGTCCTGACTTTC. It yields the protein CASSPSGRGSGANVLTF.

The chain employs TRBV7-2 and TRBJ2-2; D is perhaps TRBD1 (8 bases). CDR1 and CDR2 from the germline V gene are SGHTA and FQGNSA. This CDR3 is built from 15 residues. V was pared by 3 bases and J by 5 bases, with 13 bases between. CDR3 sequence: CASSFYRGGTGELFF. DNA of the CDR3: TGTGCCAGCAGCTTCTACAGGGGGGGAACCGGGGAGCTGTTTTTT. Full variable domain (rest looked up from reference TRBV7-2 and TRBJ2-2): GAGVSQSPSNKVTEKGKDVELRCDPISGHTALYWYRQSLGQGLEFLIYFQGNSAPDKSGLPSDRFSAERTGGSVSTLTIQRTQQEDSAVYLCASSFYRGGTGELFFGEGSRLTVL.

V and J are TRBV7-3 and TRBJ1-6; 7 bases fit TRBD1. CDR1 and CDR2 from the germline V gene are SGHTA and FQGTGA. V was pared by 1 base and J by 6 bases, with 3 bases of the junction left unmatched. This CDR3 has 15 residues. CDR3 region: CASSLRQGGNSPLHF. The DNA of the CDR3 is TGTGCCAGCAGCTTAAGACAGGGTGGTAATTCACCCCTCCACTTT.

The CDR3: CASAGTGGGYTF. The CDR3 DNA is TGTGCCAGCGCTGGGACGGGAGGGGGCTACACCTTC. J is TRBJ1-2 and V is TRBV6-5, with a possible D match to TRBD1 (5 bases). The CDR3 runs to 12 residues. Per germline, CDR1 MNHEY and CDR2 SVGAGI. V was shortened by 8 bases and J by 8 bases, with 15 bases between the two germline ends.